Reported below is one TCR beta chain. Germline loops: CDR1 SQVTM, CDR2 ANQGSEA. With 4 bases clipped from V and 8 bases from J, the junction kept 7 bases outside the gene matches. This CDR3 has 14 amino acids. These data are taken from a study of OX40 agonist ivuxolimab in advanced cancers. Here immunoSEQ multiplex PCR was the method, and the copy in TCRdb shows in-frame clones only, minus some. The sample yields some 83,000 clones, 85% to 95% seen once. This receptor was taken from an adult with an advanced solid tumor such as melanoma, head and neck, liver or kidney cancer. The rearrangement uses TRBV29-1 and TRBJ2-2, with TRBD1 identical over 10 bases. Sequences were derived from CD4+ or CD8+ T cells sorted from blood, sampled in a trial of the OX40 agonist ivuxolimab. Written as DNA, the CDR3 is TGCAGCGTTGTTCCGAGACAGGGGGCTGGGGAGCTGTTTTTT. The encoded protein is CSVVPRQGAGELFF.